This TCR beta chain was sequenced for a study of T cell clonotyping in hematopoietic cell transplantation. Time point: recipient sample about 28 days before transplant, after cytoreduction. Clones were sequenced by immunoSEQ multiplex PCR, and TCRdb holds only the in-frame ones, with some missing. This sample has about 29,000 clones, with over 60% found just once. Germline CDR1 and CDR2: MNHEY and SVGAGI. The CDR3 covers 12 residues. V lost 8 bases and J 5 bases, leaving 10 bases between the germline ends. Material: peripheral blood mononuclear cells, obtained before stem cell transplant. This clonotype was obtained from a young woman with chronic myeloid leukemia. Some clones in this sample may be carry-over from other donors' samples. The J gene is TRBJ1-5, the V gene TRBV6-5; TRBD1 is a possible D gene (5 bases). The CDR3 spells CASRTNDQPQHF. CDR3 in DNA: TGTGCCAGCCGGACAAACGATCAGCCCCAGCATTTT.